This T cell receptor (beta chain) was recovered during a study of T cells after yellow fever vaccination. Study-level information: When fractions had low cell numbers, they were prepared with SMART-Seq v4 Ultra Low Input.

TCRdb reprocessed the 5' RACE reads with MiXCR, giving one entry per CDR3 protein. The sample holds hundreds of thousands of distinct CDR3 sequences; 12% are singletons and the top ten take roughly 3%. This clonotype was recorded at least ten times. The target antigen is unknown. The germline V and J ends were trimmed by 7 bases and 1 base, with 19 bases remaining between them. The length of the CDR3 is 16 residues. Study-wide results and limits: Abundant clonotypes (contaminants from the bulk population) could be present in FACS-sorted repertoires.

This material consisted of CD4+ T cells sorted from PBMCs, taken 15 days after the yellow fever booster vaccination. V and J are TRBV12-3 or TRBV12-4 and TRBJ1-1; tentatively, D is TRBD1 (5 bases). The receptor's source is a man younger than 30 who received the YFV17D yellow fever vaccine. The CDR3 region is CASTFAPTDPNTEAFF. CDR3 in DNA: TGTGCCAGCACCTTCGCACCGACAGACCCGAACACTGAAGCTTTCTTT.